This paragraph covers one T cell receptor beta chain sequence. Its antigen remains unknown. CDR1 and CDR2 from the germline V gene are MNHEY and SMNVEV (reference sequence). Trimming took off 4 bases at V and 12 bases at J, with 22 bases between the two ends. The length of the CDR3 is 15 residues. This sample was taken from a study of cytomegalovirus exposure and HLA in healthy donors. Study details: Early released data comprised around 79 million unique TCRs from HLA-typed donors.

PCR was performed using 60 Vbeta and 13 Jbeta primers. The assay was immunoSEQ multiplex PCR, and TCRdb's table has in-frame clones only and misses some. The sample lists 140,000 or so clones; around 80% were seen once. Study results and limitations: In vitro assays verified that a few CMV-associated chains recognized CMV antigens specifically. The authors judged a highly shared variant cluster likely a sequencing artifact. Later on, an analysis tied 15,000 to 20,000 TCR beta sequences to HLA alleles at 0.05 false discovery rate.

The chain couples TRBV27 to TRBJ2-1, with a weak D call TRBD2 (6 bases). Input material: PBMCs. The origin of this receptor is a female donor in good health and CMV-seronegative. CDR3 coding DNA: TGTGCCAGCAGTTCTACAGGTGCGCAGGCCGGGGGGCAGTTCTTC. The encoded protein is CASSSTGAQAGGQFF.